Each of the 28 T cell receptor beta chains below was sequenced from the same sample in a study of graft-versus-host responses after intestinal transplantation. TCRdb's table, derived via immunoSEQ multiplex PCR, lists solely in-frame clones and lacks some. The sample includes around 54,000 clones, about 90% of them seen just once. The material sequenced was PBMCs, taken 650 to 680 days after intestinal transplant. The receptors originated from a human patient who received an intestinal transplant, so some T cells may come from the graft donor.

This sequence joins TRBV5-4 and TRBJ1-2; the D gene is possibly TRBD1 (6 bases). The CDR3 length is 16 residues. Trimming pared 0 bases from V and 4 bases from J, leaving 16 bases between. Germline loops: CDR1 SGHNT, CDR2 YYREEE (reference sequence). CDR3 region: CASSLGIQGLGYGYTF. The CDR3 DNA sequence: TGTGCCAGCAGCTTGGGCATACAGGGTCTCGGCTATGGCTACACCTTC.

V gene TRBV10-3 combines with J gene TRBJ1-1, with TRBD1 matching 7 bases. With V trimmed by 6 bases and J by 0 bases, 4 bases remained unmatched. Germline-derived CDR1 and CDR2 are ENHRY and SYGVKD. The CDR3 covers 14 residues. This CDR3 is CAIRPTGLNTEAFF. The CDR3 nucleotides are TGTGCCATCAGGCCGACAGGGTTGAACACTGAAGCTTTCTTT.

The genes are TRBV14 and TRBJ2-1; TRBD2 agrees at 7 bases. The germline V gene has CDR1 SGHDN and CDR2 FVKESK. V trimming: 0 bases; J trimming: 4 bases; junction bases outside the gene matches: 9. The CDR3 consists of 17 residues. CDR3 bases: TGTGCCAGCAGCCAAGACAGGCAGCGGGGACGATACAATGAGCAGTTCTTC. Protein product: CASSQDRQRGRYNEQFF. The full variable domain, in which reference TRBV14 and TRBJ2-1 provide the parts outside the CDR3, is EAGVTQFPSHSVIEKGQTVTLRCDPISGHDNLYWYRRVMGKEIKFLLHFVKESKQDESGMPNNRFLAERTGGTYSTLKVQPAELEDSGVYFCASSQDRQRGRYNEQFFGPGTRLTVL.

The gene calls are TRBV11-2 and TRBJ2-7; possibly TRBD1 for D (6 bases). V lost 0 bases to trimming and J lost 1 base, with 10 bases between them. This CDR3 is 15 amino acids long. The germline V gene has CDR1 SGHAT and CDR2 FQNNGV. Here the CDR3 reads CASSLDSTGSYEQYF. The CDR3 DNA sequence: TGTGCCAGCAGCTTAGATTCGACAGGTTCCTACGAGCAGTACTTC.

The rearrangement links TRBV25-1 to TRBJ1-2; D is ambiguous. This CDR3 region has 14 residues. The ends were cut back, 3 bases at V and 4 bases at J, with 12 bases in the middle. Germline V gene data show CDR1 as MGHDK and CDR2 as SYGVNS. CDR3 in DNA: TGTGCCAGCAGTGATAACGGAAGATTCTATGGCTACACCTTC. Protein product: CASSDNGRFYGYTF.

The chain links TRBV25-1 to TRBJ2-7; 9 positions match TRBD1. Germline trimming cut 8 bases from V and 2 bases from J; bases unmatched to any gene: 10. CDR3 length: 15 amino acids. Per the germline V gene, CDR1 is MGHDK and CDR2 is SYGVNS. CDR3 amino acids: CASLNTGTGTYEQYF. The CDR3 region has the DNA TGTGCCAGCCTAAATACCGGGACAGGGACCTACGAGCAGTACTTC.

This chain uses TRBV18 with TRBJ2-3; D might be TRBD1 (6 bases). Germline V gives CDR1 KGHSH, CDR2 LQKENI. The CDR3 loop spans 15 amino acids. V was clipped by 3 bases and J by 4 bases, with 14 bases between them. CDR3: CASSPGAGAADTQYF. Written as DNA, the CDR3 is TGTGCCAGCTCACCGGGGGCAGGGGCAGCAGATACGCAGTATTTT.

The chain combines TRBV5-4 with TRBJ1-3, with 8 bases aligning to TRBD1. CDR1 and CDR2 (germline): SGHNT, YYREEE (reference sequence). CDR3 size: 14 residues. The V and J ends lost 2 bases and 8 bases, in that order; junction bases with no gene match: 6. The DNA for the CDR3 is TGTGCCAGCAGCTTCCAGGGGGCGAAGGACACCATATATTTT. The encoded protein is CASSFQGAKDTIYF.

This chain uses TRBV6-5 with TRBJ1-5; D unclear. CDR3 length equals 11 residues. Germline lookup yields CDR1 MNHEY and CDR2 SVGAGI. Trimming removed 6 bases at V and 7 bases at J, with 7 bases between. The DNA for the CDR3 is TGTGCCAGCAGCCAAGGGCAGCCCCAGCATTTT. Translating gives CASSQGQPQHF.

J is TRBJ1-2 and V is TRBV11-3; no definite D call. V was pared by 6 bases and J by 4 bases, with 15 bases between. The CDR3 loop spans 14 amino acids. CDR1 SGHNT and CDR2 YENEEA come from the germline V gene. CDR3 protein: CASRSIRNLYGYTF. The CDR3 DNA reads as TGTGCCAGCAGGTCCATCAGGAATCTCTATGGCTACACCTTC. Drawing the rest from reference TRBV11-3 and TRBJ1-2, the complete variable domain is EAGVVQSPRYKIIEKKQPVAFWCNPISGHNTLYWYLQNLGQGPELLIRYENEEAVDDSQLPKDRFSAERLKGVDSTLKIQPAELGDSAVYLCASRSIRNLYGYTFGSGTRLTVV.

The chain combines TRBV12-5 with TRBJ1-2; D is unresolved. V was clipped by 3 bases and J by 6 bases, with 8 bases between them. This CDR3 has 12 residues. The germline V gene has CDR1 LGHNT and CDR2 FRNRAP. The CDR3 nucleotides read TGTGCTAGTGGTTTCGGGAAGAATGGCTACACCTTC. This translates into CASGFGKNGYTF.

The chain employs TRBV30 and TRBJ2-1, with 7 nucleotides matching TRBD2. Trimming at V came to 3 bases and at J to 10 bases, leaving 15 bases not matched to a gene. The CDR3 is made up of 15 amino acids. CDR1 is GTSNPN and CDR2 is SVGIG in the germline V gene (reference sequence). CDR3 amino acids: CAWRESSGRAGEQFF. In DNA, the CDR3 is TGTGCCTGGAGGGAGTCCAGTGGTCGAGCGGGGGAGCAGTTCTTC.

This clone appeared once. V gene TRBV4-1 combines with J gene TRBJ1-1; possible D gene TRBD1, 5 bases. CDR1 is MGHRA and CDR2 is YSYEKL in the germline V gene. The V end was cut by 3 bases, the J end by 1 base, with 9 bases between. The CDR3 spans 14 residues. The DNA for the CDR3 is TGCGCCAGCAGCCAGACAGATACGAACACTGAAGCTTTCTTT. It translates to CASSQTDTNTEAFF.

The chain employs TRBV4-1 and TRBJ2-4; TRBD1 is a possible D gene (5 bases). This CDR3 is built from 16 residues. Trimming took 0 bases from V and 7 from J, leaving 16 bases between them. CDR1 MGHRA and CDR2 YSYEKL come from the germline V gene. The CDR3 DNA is TGCGCCAGCAGCCAAGATGACTCAGGGATGGGTAACATTCAGTACTTC. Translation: CASSQDDSGMGNIQYF.

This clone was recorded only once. Here the CDR3 reads CASSQQGLAVYNEQFF. In DNA form, the CDR3 reads TGTGCCAGCAGCCAGCAAGGACTAGCGGTTTACAATGAGCAGTTCTTC. V and J are TRBV7-2 and TRBJ2-1; 10 nucleotides align to TRBD2. Germline CDR1 and CDR2: SGHTA and FQGNSA. Germline trimming cut 5 bases from V and 4 bases from J; bases unmatched to any gene: 8. CDR3 length equals 16 residues.

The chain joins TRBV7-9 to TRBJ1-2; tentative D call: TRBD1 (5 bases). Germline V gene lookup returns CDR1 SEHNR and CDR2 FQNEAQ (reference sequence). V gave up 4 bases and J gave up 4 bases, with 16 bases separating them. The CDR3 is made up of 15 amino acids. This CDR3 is CASSSPGLGVYGYTF. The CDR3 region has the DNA TGTGCCAGCAGCTCCCCGGGACTAGGGGTCTATGGCTACACCTTC.

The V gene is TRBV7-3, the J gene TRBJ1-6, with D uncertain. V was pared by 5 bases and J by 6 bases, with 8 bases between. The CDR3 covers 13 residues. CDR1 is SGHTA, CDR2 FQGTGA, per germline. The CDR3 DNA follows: TGTGCCAGCAGCCTTTATATTAATTCACCCCTCCACTTT. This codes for CASSLYINSPLHF.

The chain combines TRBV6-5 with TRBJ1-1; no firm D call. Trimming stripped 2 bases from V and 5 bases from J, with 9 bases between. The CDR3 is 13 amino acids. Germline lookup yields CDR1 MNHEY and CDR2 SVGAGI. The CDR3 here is CASSYGPWTEAFF. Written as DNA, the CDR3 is TGTGCCAGCAGTTACGGACCCTGGACTGAAGCTTTCTTT.

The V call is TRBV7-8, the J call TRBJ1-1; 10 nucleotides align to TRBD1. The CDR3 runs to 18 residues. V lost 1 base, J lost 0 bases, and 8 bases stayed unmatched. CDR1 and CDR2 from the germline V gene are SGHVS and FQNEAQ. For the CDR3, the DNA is TGTGCCAGCAGCTTAGGGACGGGACAGGGGACCTTGAACACTGAAGCTTTCTTT. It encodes CASSLGTGQGTLNTEAFF.

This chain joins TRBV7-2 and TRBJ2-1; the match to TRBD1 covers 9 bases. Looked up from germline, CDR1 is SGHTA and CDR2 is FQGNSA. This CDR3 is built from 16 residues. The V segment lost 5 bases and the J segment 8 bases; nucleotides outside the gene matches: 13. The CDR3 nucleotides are TGTGCCAGCAGCCCACTATGGGACAGGGCTCGAGATGAGCAGTTCTTC. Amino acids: CASSPLWDRARDEQFF.

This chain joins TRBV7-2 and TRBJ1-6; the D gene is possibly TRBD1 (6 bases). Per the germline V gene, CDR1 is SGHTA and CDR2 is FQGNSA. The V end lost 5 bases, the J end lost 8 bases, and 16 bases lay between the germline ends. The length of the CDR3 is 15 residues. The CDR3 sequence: CASSRIGQSHSPLHF. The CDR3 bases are TGTGCCAGCAGCCGAATCGGACAGAGCCATTCACCCCTCCACTTT.

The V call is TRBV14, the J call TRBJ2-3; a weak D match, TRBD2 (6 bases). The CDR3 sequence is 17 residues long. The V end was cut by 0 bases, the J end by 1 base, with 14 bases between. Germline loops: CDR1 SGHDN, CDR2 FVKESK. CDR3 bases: TGTGCCAGCAGCCAAGACCAATCCGGGACTGGCACAGATACGCAGTATTTT. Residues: CASSQDQSGTGTDTQYF.

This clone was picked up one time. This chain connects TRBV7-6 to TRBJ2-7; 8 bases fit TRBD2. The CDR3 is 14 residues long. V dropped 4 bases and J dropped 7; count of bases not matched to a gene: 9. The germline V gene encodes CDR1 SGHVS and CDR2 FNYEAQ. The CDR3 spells CASSSGGLVGEQYF. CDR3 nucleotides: TGTGCCAGCAGCTCGGGGGGACTAGTGGGTGAGCAGTACTTC.

CDR3 in amino acids: CSVLQENTGELFF. The CDR3 nucleotides are TGCAGCGTACTACAGGAAAACACCGGGGAGCTGTTTTTT. The V call is TRBV29-1, the J call TRBJ2-2, with D possibly TRBD1 on 5 matching bases. Germline lookup yields CDR1 SQVTM and CDR2 ANQGSEA. V was shortened by 6 bases and J by 2 bases, with 10 bases between the two germline ends. The CDR3 loop spans 13 amino acids.

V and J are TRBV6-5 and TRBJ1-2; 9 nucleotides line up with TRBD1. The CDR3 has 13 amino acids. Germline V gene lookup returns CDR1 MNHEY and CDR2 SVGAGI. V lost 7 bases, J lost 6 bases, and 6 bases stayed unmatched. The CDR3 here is CASKNGQGHGYTF. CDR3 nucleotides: TGTGCCAGCAAGAACGGACAGGGGCATGGCTACACCTTC.

As DNA, the CDR3 is TGTGCCAGCAGCAGGGGACACCGGAACACTGAAGCTTTCTTT. It specifies CASSRGHRNTEAFF. This rearrangement joins TRBV25-1 to TRBJ1-1, with TRBD1 as a possible D gene (6 bases). CDR3 size: 14 residues. CDR1 MGHDK and CDR2 SYGVNS come from the germline V gene. V was cut by 6 bases and J by 1 base, with 12 bases left in between.

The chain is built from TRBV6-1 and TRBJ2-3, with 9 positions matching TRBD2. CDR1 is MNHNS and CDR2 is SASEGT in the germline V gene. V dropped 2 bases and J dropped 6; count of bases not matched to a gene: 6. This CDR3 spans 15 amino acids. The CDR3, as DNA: TGTGCCAGCAGTGAATGGCGGGGGGGTGGGGATACGCAGTATTTT. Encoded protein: CASSEWRGGGDTQYF.

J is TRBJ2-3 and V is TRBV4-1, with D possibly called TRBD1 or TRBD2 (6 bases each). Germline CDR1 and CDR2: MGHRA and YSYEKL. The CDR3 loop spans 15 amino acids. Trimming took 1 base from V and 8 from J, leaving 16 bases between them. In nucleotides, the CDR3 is TGCGCCAGCAGCCAAGGACCCGGGGGCGAGGCTACGCAGTATTTT. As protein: CASSQGPGGEATQYF.